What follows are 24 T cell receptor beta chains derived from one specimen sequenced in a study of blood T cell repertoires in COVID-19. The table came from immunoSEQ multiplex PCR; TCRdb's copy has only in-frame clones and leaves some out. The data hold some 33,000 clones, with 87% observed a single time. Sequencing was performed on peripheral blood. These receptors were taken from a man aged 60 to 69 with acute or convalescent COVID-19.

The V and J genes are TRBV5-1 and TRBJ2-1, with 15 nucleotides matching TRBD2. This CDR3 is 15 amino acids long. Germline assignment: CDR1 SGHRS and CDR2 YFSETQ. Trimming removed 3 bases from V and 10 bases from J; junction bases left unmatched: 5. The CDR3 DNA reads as TGCGCCAGCAGCTGGACTAGCGGGAGGGTGGGAGAGCAGTTCTTC. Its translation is CASSWTSGRVGEQFF. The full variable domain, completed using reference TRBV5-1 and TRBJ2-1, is KAGVTQTPRYLIKTRGQQVTLSCSPISGHRSVSWYQQTPGQGLQFLFEYFSETQRNKGNFPGRFSGRQFSNSRSEMNVSTLELGDSALYLCASSWTSGRVGEQFFGPGTRLTVL.

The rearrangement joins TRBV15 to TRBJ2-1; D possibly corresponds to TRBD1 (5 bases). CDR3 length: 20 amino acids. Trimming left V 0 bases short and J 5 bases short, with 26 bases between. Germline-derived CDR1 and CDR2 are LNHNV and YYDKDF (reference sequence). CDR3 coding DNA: TGTGCCACCAGCAGAGATTTAGGAGAGGCCTGGCGCCGACAGAACAATGAGCAGTTCTTC. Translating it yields CATSRDLGEAWRRQNNEQFF. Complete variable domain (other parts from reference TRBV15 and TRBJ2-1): DAMVIQNPRYQVTQFGKPVTLSCSQTLNHNVMYWYQQKSSQAPKLLFHYYDKDFNNEADTPDNFQSRRPNTSFCFLDIRSPGLGDTAMYLCATSRDLGEAWRRQNNEQFFGPGTRLTVL.

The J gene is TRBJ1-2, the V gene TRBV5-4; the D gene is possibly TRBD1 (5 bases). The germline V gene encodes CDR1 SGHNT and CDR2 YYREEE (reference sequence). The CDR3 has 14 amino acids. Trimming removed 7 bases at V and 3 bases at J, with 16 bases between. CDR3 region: CASRPQGWDYGYTF. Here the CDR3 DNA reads TGTGCCAGCCGCCCCCAGGGATGGGACTATGGCTACACCTTC.

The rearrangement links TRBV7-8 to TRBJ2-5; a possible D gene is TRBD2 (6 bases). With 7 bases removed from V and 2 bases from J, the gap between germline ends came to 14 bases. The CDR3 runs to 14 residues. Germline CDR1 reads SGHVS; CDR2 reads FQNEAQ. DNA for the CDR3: TGTGCCAGCACCGAGGAGCGGGCGCAAGAGACCCAGTACTTC. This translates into CASTEERAQETQYF. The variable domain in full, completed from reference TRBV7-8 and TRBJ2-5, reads GAGVSQSPRYKVAKRGQDVALRCDPISGHVSLFWYQQALGQGPEFLTYFQNEAQLDKSGLPSDRFFAERPEGSVSTLKIQRTQQEDSAVYLCASTEERAQETQYFGPGTRLLVL.

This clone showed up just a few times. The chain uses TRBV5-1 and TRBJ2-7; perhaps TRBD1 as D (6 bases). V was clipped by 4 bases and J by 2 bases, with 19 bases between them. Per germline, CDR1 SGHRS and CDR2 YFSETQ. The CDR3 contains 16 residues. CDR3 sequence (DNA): TGCGCCAGCAGCGAGACGATGGGGGCGTCTGCCTACGAGCAGTACTTC. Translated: CASSETMGASAYEQYF.

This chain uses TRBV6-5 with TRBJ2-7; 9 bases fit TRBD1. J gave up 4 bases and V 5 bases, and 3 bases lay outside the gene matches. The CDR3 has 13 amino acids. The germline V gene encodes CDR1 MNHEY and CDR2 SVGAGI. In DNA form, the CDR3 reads TGTGCCAGCAGTCAGGGACAGGGATACGAGCAGTACTTC. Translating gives CASSQGQGYEQYF.

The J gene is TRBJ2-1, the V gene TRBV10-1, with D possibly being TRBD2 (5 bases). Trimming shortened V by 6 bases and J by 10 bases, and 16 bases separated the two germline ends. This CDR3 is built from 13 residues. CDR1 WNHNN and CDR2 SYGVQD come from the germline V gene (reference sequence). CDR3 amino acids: CASSPEASQEQFF. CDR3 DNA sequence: TGCGCCAGCAGCCCGGAGGCTAGCCAAGAGCAGTTCTTC.

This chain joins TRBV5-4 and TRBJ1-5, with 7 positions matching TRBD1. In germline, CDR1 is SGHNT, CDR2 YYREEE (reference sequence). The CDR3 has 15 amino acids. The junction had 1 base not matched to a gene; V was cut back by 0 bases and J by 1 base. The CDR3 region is CASSLAGGSNQPQHF. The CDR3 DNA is TGTGCCAGCAGCTTGGCAGGGGGAAGCAATCAGCCCCAGCATTTT.

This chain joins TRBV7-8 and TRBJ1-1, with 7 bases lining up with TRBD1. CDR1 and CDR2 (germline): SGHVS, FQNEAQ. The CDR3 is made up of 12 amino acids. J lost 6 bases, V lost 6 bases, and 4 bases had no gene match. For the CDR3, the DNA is TGTGCCAGCAGTCACAGGGGCGCTGAAGCTTTCTTT. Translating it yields CASSHRGAEAFF.

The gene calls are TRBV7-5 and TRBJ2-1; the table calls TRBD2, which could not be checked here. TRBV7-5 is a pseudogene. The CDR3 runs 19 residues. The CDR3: CVRSLVSGRALCSYNEQFF. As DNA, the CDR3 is TGTGTCAGAAGCTTAGTAAGCGGGAGGGCCCTCTGTTCCTACAATGAGCAGTTCTTC.

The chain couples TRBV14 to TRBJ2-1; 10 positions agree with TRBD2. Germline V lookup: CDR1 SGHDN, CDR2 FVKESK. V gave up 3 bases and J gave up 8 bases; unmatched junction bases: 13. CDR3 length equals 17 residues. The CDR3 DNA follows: TGTGCCAGCAGCCACCTCCGCCGGGCTAGCGGGAGCCATGAGCAGTTCTTC. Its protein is CASSHLRRASGSHEQFF.

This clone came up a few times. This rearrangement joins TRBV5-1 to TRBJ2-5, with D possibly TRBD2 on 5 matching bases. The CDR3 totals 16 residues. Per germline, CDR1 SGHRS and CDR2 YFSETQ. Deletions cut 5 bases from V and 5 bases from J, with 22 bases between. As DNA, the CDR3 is TGCGCCAGCAGTCCAGTGACGAGGGCTGGTGGGGAGACCCAGTACTTC. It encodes CASSPVTRAGGETQYF.

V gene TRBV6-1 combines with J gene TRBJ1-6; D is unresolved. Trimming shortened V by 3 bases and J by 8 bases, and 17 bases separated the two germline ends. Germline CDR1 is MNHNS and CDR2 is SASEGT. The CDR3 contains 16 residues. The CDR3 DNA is TGTGCCAGCAGTGACCCCACGGGCAGGACTTATTCACCCCTCCACTTT. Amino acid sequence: CASSDPTGRTYSPLHF.

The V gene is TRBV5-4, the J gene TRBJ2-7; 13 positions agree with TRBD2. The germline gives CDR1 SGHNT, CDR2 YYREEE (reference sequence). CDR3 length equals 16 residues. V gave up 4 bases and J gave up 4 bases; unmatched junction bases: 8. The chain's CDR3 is CASSTTGLAGPYEQYV. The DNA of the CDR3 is TGTGCCAGCAGCACAACGGGACTAGCGGGACCATACGAGCAGTACGTC.

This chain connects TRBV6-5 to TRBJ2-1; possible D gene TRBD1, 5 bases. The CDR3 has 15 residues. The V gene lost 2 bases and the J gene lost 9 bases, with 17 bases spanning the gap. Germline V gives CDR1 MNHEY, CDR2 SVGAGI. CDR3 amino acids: CASSYKGVAPGEQFF. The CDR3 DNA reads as TGTGCCAGCAGTTACAAAGGGGTGGCTCCAGGTGAGCAGTTCTTC.

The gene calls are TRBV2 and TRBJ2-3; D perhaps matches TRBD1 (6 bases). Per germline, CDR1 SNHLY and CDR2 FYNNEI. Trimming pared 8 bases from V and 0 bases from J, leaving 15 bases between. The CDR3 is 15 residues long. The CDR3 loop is CASGRGLGSTDTQYF. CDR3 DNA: TGTGCCAGCGGAAGGGGGTTGGGTAGCACAGATACGCAGTATTTT.

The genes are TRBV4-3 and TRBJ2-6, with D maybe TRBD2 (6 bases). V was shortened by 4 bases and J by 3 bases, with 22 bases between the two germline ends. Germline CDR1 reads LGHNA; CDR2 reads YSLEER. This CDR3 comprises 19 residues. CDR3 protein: CASSRTTGGGAFGANVLTF. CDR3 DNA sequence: TGCGCCAGCAGCCGCACCACCGGGGGTGGGGCTTTTGGGGCCAACGTCCTGACTTTC.

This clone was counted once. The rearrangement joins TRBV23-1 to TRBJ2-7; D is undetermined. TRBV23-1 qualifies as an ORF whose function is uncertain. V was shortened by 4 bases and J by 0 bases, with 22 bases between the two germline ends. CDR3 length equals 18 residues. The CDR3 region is CASSLTRSFLSSSYEQYV. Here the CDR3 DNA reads TGCGCCAGCAGTCTTACTCGATCCTTCCTGAGTTCCTCCTACGAGCAGTACGTC.

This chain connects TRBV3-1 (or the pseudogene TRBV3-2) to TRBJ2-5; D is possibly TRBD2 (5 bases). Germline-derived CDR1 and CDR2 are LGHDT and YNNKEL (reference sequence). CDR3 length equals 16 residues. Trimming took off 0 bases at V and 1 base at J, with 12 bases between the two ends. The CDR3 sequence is CASSQDTGSLQETQYF. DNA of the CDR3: TGTGCCAGCAGCCAAGATACGGGATCCCTCCAAGAGACCCAGTACTTC.

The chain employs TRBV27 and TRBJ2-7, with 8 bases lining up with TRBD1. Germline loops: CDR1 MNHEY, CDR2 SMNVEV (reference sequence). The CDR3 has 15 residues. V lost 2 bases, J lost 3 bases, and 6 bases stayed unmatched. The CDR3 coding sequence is TGTGCCAGCAGTTTAACAGGGGGAAGATTCTACGAGCAGTACGTC. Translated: CASSLTGGRFYEQYV.

Here the CDR3 DNA reads TGTGCCAGCAGTTACCCAGGACTAGCGGGAATCAATGAGCAGTTCTTC. The encoded protein is CASSYPGLAGINEQFF. V is TRBV6-5 and J is TRBJ2-1; TRBD2 matches 12 bases. The ends lost 2 bases at V and 6 bases at J; junction bases unmatched: 5. Germline V gives CDR1 MNHEY, CDR2 SVGAGI. The CDR3 loop spans 16 amino acids.

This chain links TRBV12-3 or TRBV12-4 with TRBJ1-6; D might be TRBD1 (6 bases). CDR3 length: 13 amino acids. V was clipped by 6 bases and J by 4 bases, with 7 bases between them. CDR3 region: CASSQGYNSPLHF. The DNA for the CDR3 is TGTGCCAGCAGCCAGGGGTATAATTCACCCCTCCACTTT.

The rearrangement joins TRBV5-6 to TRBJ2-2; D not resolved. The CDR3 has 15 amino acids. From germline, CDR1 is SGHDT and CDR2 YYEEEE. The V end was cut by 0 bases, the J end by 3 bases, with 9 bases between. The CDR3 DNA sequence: TGTGCCAGCAGCTTGGATCCCGGGTACACCGGGGAGCTGTTTTTT. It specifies CASSLDPGYTGELFF.

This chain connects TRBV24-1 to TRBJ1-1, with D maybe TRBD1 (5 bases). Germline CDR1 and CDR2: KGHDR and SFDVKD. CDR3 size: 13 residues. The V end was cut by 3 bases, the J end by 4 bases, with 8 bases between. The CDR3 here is CATSDPGFTEAFF. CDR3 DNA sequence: TGTGCCACCAGTGATCCAGGGTTCACTGAAGCTTTCTTT.